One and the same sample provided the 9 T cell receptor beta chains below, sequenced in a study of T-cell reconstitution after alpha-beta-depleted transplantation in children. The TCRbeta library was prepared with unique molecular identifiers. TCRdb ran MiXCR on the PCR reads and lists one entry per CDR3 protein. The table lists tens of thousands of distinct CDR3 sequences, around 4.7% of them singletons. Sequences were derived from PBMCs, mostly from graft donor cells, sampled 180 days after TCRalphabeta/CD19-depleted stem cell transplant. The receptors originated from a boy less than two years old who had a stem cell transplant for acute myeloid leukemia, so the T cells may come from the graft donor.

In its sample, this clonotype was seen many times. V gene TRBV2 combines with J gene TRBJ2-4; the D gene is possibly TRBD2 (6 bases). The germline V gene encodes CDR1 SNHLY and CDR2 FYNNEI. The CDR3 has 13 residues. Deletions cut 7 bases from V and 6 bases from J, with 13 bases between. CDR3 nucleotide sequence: TGTGCCAGCATTGGGGACTCCGTAAACATTCAGTACTTC. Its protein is CASIGDSVNIQYF.

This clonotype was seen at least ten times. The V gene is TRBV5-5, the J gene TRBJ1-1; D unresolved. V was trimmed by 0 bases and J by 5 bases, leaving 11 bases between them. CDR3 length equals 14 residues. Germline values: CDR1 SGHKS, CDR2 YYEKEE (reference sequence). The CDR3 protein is CASSLDPLGTEAFF. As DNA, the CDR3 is TGTGCCAGCAGCTTGGACCCCCTGGGGACTGAAGCTTTCTTT.

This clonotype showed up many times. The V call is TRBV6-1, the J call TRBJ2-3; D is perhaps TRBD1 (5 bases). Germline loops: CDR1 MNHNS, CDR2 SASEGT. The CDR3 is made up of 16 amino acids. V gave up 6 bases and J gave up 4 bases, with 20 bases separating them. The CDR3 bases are TGTGCCAGCAGCCGGACGTTCTCTGGGGCCCCAGATACGCAGTATTTT. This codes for CASSRTFSGAPDTQYF.

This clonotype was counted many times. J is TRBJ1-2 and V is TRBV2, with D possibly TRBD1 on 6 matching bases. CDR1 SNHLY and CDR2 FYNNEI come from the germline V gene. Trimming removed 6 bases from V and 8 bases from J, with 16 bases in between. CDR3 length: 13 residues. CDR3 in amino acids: CASRGGSSGGYTF. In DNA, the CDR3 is TGTGCCAGCAGGGGGGGCTCCTCGGGGGGCTACACCTTC.

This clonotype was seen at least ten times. The CDR3 DNA follows: TGTGCCACCAGTGATTTGCGATTTCCCGGGGAGCTGTTTTTT. Its protein is CATSDLRFPGELFF. The J gene is TRBJ2-2, the V gene TRBV24-1; D ambiguous. The CDR3 totals 14 residues. V was clipped by 0 bases and J by 6 bases, with 7 bases between them. Germline V lookup: CDR1 KGHDR, CDR2 SFDVKD.

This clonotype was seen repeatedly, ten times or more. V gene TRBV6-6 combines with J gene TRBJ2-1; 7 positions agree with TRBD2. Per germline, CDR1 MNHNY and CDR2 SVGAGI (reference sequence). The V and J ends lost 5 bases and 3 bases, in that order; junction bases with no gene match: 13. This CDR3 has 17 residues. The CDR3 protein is CASSTALAASLYNEQFF. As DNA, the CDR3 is TGTGCCAGCAGTACAGCCCTAGCGGCCAGCCTCTACAATGAGCAGTTCTTC.

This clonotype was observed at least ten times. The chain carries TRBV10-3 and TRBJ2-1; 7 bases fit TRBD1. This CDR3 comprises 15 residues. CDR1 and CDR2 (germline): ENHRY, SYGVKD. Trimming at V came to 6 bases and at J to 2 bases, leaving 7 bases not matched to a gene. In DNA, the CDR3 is TGTGCCATCAGCCGAGACAGGGCAACCTACAATGAGCAGTTCTTC. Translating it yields CAISRDRATYNEQFF.

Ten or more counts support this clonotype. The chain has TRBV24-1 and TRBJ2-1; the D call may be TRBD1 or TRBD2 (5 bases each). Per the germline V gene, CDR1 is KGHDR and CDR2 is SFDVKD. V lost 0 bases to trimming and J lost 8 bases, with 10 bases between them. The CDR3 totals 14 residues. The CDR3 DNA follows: TGTGCCACCAGTGATTTGTGGTTGGGGGATGAGCAGTTCTTC. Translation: CATSDLWLGDEQFF.

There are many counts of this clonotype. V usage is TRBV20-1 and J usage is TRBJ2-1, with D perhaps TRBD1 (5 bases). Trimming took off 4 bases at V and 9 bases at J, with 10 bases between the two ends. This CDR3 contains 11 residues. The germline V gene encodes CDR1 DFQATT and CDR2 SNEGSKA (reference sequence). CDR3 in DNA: TGCAGTGCTAAGGGGTCTAGTGAGCAGTTCTTC. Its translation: CSAKGSSEQFF.